This T cell receptor beta chain was observed in a study of naive and memory T cell subsets. Two oligonucleotides, mixed equimolar, formed the beta constant-region primer covering TRBC1 and TRBC2. The ligated cDNA underwent four PCR rounds using SP2 and nested alpha and beta constant-region primers. TCRdb redid the calling of the UMI-ligation and nested PCR reads with MiXCR, one entry per CDR3 protein. The repertoire holds roughly 80,000 distinct CDR3 sequences, 8% to 9.5% seen once, with less than 1.5% in the top ten. About this clonotype itself: Antigen: not known.

The study, taken as a whole, reports: Diversity fell and Gini index rose from naive through CM, EM, EMRA.

CDR1 and CDR2 (germline): MNHEY, SMNVEV (reference sequence). With 6 bases removed from V and 1 base from J, the gap between germline ends came to 7 bases. The CDR3 extends over 13 amino acids. The specimen sequenced was naive CD8+ T cells from blood. The TCR sequence derives from a human donor in good health. The gene calls are TRBV27 and TRBJ1-5; a weak D match, TRBD1 (6 bases). This CDR3 reads CASRGASNQPQHF. The CDR3 bases are TGTGCCAGCAGGGGGGCGAGCAATCAGCCCCAGCATTTT.